This record looks at one TCR beta chain sequence and its context. Its matching antigen is unknown. The treatment here: 15 Gy SBRT to primary tumor, nephrectomy 4 weeks later. Sequencing used immunoSEQ multiplex PCR; TCRdb keeps in-frame clones, though not all of them. The data contain some 20,000 clones, 40% to 55% of them seen just once; the ten biggest clones take up about a sixth. V was shortened by 1 base and J by 7 bases, with 11 bases between the two germline ends. Germline V gene data show CDR1 as LGHNT and CDR2 as FRNRAP. The CDR3 is 15 residues long. The sample comes from a study of radiation and T cells in renal cell carcinoma. The study's findings and limits: In nephrectomy-only tumors, top 100 clonotypes averaged approximately 40%, versus 54% irradiated. From baseline, blood top tumor clonotypes peaked at 2 weeks post-radiation. Dominant CDR3 motifs occupied more repertoire in irradiated than control tumors.

The source of this sequence is a woman aged 45-60 years with renal cell carcinoma. The chain employs TRBV12-5 and TRBJ1-6; maybe TRBD1 (5 bases). The sequences come from tumor tissue, collected from a patient whose treatment included radiotherapy and nephrectomy. CDR3 nucleotide sequence: TGTGCTAGTGGTTTGGGAGAGGGGAGAAATTCACCCCTCCACTTT. Translation: CASGLGEGRNSPLHF.